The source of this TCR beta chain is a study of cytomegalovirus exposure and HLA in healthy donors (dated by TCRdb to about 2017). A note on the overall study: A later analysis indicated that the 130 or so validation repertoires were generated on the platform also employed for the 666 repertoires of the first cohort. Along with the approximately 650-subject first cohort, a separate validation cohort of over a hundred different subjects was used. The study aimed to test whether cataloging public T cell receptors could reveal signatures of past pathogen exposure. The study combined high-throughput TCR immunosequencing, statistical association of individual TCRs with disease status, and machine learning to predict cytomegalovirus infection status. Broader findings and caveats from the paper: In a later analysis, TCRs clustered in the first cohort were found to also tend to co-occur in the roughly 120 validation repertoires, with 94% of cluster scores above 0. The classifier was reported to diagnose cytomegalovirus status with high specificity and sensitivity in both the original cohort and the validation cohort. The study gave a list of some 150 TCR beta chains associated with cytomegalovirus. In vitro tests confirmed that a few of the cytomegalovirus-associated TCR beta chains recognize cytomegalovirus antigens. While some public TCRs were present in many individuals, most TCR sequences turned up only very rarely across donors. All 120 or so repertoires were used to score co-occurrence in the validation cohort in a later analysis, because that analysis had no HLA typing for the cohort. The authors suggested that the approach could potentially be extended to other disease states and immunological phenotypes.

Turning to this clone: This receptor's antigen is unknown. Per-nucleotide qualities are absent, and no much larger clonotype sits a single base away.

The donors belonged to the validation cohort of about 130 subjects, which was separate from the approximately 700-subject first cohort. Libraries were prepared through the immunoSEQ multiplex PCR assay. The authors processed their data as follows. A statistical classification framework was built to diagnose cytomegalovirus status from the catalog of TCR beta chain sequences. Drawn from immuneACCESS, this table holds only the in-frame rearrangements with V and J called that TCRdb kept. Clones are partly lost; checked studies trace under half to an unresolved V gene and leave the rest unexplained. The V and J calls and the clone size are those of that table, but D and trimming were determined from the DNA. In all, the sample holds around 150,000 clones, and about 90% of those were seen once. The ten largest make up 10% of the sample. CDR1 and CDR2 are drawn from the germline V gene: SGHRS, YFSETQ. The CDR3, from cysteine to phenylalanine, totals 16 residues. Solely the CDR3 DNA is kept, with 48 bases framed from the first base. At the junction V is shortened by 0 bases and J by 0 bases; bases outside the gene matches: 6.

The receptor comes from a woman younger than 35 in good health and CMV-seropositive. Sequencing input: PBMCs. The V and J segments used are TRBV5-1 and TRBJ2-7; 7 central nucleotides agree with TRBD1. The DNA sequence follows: TGCGCCAGCAGCTTGGCCCTAAGACAGGGCTCCTACGAGCAGTACTTC. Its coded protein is CASSLALRQGSYEQYF. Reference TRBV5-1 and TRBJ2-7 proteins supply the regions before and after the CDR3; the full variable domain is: KAGVTQTPRYLIKTRGQQVTLSCSPISGHRSVSWYQQTPGQGLQFLFEYFSETQRNKGNFPGRFSGRQFSNSRSEMNVSTLELGDSALYLCASSLALRQGSYEQYFGPGTRLTVT.